The 13 T cell receptor beta chains presented below share a single source sample, sequenced in a study of blood T cell repertoires in COVID-19. TCRdb keeps only in-frame clones here, not all; method: immunoSEQ multiplex PCR. The sample yields around 250,000 clones, 86% seen once. Sequenced material: peripheral blood. These TCRs come from an elderly man with acute or convalescent COVID-19.

The V and J genes are TRBV4-1 and TRBJ1-1; D not certain. Trimming removed 4 bases from V and 1 base from J, with 10 bases in between. The CDR3 runs to 14 residues. Germline-derived CDR1 and CDR2 are MGHRA and YSYEKL. CDR3 sequence (DNA): TGCGCCAGCAGCCGGGAGTTTCCGAACACTGAAGCTTTCTTT. Its translation is CASSREFPNTEAFF.

This rearrangement joins TRBV28 to TRBJ2-3; possibly TRBD2 for D (7 bases). Germline assignment: CDR1 MDHEN and CDR2 SYDVKM. CDR3 length equals 16 residues. The ends were cut back, 6 bases at V and 4 bases at J, with 20 bases in the middle. The CDR3 region has the DNA TGTGCCAGCAGCCGGGATCGGGGGGCCAGGCCAGATACGCAGTATTTT. Translating gives CASSRDRGARPDTQYF.

The chain uses TRBV2 and TRBJ2-3, with 10 bases lining up with TRBD2. J lost 3 bases, V lost 4 bases, and 4 bases had no gene match. CDR1 is SNHLY, CDR2 FYNNEI, per germline. The CDR3 sequence is 15 residues long. The CDR3 DNA is TGTGCCAGCAGTGGTCCGGGACTAGCGACAGATACGCAGTATTTT. It specifies CASSGPGLATDTQYF.

The chain recombines TRBV19 with TRBJ2-1; 10 bases line up with TRBD1. The V and J ends lost 5 bases and 10 bases, in that order; junction bases with no gene match: 11. The germline gives CDR1 LNHDA, CDR2 SQIVND (reference sequence). The CDR3 is 15 amino acids. CDR3 sequence: CASSVGQGGLREQFF. The CDR3 DNA is TGTGCCAGTAGTGTCGGACAGGGGGGCCTACGGGAGCAGTTCTTC.

The chain uses TRBV27 and TRBJ1-2; 9 bases align to TRBD1. Germline-derived CDR1 and CDR2 are MNHEY and SMNVEV (reference sequence). This CDR3 is built from 15 residues. V was clipped by 7 bases and J by 6 bases; unmatched bases: 12. In DNA, the CDR3 is TGTGCCAGCACCCGAAGGGACAGGGAGAAGAATGGCTACACCTTC. This gives the protein CASTRRDREKNGYTF.

This clone has just one count. The chain employs TRBV7-9 and TRBJ1-1, with 9 bases that match TRBD1. The CDR3 sequence is 14 residues long. J lost 3 bases, V lost 4 bases, and 3 bases had no gene match. The germline CDR1 and CDR2 sequences are SEHNR and FQNEAQ (reference sequence). The CDR3 region is CASSYRGQDTEAFF. DNA of the CDR3: TGTGCCAGCAGCTACAGGGGGCAGGACACTGAAGCTTTCTTT.

This rearrangement joins TRBV2 to TRBJ2-3; 9 bases align to TRBD2. The germline V gene has CDR1 SNHLY and CDR2 FYNNEI. The CDR3 covers 15 residues. After removal of 6 bases from V and 6 bases from J, the junction contained 10 bases not matched to a gene. The CDR3: CASSDRAGGGDTQYF. The CDR3 DNA is TGTGCCAGCAGCGATAGAGCGGGAGGTGGGGATACGCAGTATTTT. Full variable domain (outside the CDR3, taken from reference TRBV2 and TRBJ2-3): EPEVTQTPSHQVTQMGQEVILRCVPISNHLYFYWYRQILGQKVEFLVSFYNNEISEKSEIFDDQFSVERPDGSNFTLKIRSTKLEDSAMYFCASSDRAGGGDTQYFGPGTRLTVL.

The rearrangement joins TRBV19 to TRBJ2-5; 9 nucleotides align to TRBD2. CDR3 length: 14 amino acids. The trim removed 5 bases at V and 2 bases at J, leaving 3 bases unmatched. CDR1 is LNHDA, CDR2 SQIVND, per germline (reference sequence). DNA for the CDR3: TGTGCCAGTAGTGCAACTAGCGGGCAAGAGACCCAGTACTTC. Residues: CASSATSGQETQYF.

This clone was seen more than once but under ten times. The V call is TRBV7-2, the J call TRBJ1-1; no clear D. V was clipped by 0 bases and J by 1 base, with 3 bases between them. Germline CDR1 and CDR2: SGHTA and FQGNSA. This CDR3 spans 13 amino acids. The CDR3 protein is CASSLAGNTEAFF. In nucleotides, the CDR3 is TGTGCCAGCAGCTTAGCCGGGAACACTGAAGCTTTCTTT.

In this sample, this clone turned up a few times. V and J are TRBV10-3 and TRBJ1-3; maybe TRBD1 (5 bases). The CDR3 covers 15 residues. Germline CDR1 ENHRY, CDR2 SYGVKD. Trimming stripped 0 bases from V and 0 bases from J, with 6 bases between. The CDR3 loop reads CAISESGGSGNTIYF. For the CDR3, the DNA is TGTGCCATCAGTGAGTCGGGGGGCTCTGGAAACACCATATATTTT.

The chain links TRBV9 to TRBJ2-1, with 8 bases that match TRBD2. Germline V gene lookup returns CDR1 SGDLS and CDR2 YYNGEE. The CDR3 is 14 residues long. Trimming took 2 bases from V and 9 from J; bases not matched to a gene: 7. For the CDR3, the DNA is TGTGCCAGCAGCGTCCAAGCGGGAGAGGGTGAGCAGTTCTTC. Translating it yields CASSVQAGEGEQFF.

This clone has more than one count but fewer than ten. This chain connects TRBV5-5 to TRBJ1-2; D unresolved. Trimming cost V 1 base and J 2 bases, with 12 bases left between them. The length of the CDR3 is 15 residues. Germline V gene lookup returns CDR1 SGHKS and CDR2 YYEKEE (reference sequence). The CDR3 sequence is CASSLSGLGNYGYTF. The CDR3 bases are TGTGCCAGCAGCTTGTCTGGACTCGGAAACTATGGCTACACCTTC.

The chain combines TRBV12-3 or TRBV12-4 with TRBJ1-5, with TRBD1 identical over 9 bases. This CDR3 contains 13 residues. After removal of 4 bases from V and 7 bases from J, the junction contained 2 bases not matched to a gene. CDR3 protein: CASSSDRGQPQHF. The CDR3 bases are TGTGCCAGCAGTTCGGACAGGGGACAGCCCCAGCATTTT.